These 4 T cell receptor beta chains were sequenced from one sample in a study of blood T cell repertoires in COVID-19. Sequencing was performed with immunoSEQ multiplex PCR; in TCRdb, only in-frame clones are kept and a portion is missing. In the table there are under 300,000 clones, 70% to 90% of which are singletons. Input material: peripheral blood. Every receptor here comes from a young woman with acute or convalescent COVID-19.

The rearrangement uses TRBV6-2 or TRBV6-3 and TRBJ2-7, with TRBD2 matching over 7 bases. The CDR3 has 18 amino acids. Trimming at V came to 6 bases and at J to 3 bases, leaving 20 bases not matched to a gene. From germline, CDR1 is MNHEY and CDR2 SVGEGT. In DNA form, the CDR3 reads TGTGCCAGCAGCCAGCTGGGGACTATCGAACACCACCACTACGAGCAGTACTTC. Its protein product is CASSQLGTIEHHHYEQYF.

V gene TRBV30 combines with J gene TRBJ1-1; TRBD1 matches at 7 bases. Germline loops: CDR1 GTSNPN, CDR2 SVGIG (reference sequence). The V gene end was trimmed by 4 bases and the J gene end by 4 bases; junction bases not matched to a gene: 6. CDR3 length: 13 amino acids. The CDR3 region is CAWKTPGGTEAFF. The CDR3 DNA reads as TGTGCCTGGAAAACGCCAGGGGGCACTGAAGCTTTCTTT.

In this sample, this clone turned up once. The V and J genes are TRBV20-1 and TRBJ2-1, with 16 bases matching TRBD2. CDR3 length: 14 amino acids. The germline V gene encodes CDR1 DFQATT and CDR2 SNEGSKA (reference sequence). V was pared by 3 bases and J by 10 bases, with 3 bases of the junction left unmatched. This CDR3 reads CSASPGLAGGEQFF. The CDR3 DNA is TGCAGTGCTAGTCCGGGACTAGCGGGAGGGGAGCAGTTCTTC.

The V call is TRBV19, the J call TRBJ2-4; 8 bases fit TRBD2. CDR1 and CDR2 from the germline V gene are LNHDA and SQIVND (reference sequence). The CDR3 covers 17 residues. The V gene end was trimmed by 3 bases and the J gene end by 3 bases; junction bases not matched to a gene: 10. The DNA for the CDR3 is TGTGCCAGTAGTATTGTCGGCAGCGGGAGAGACAAAAACATTCAGTACTTC. The encoded protein is CASSIVGSGRDKNIQYF.